This T cell receptor (beta chain) was recorded in a study of long-term antiretroviral therapy in people with HIV. Findings and caveats of the study: Data on ART adherence, viral resistance or therapy changes were unavailable. Upon ART, diversity increased but remained lower than transplant donor controls. Relative to control repertoires, HIV repertoires exhibited narrower CDR3 length ranges.

Each participant with HIV received care in the United States. The germline V gene has CDR1 KGHSH and CDR2 LQKENI. V shed 3 bases and J shed 9 bases, with 21 bases lying between them. The CDR3 length is 16 residues. An immunoSEQ assay, version v3.0, was performed at survey level. Data came from immunoSEQ multiplex PCR; TCRdb stores just in-frame clones and leaves some out. The sample includes 20,000 to 25,000 clones, over 75% of them seen just once. This clone was detected once. What it binds is unknown. The chain joins TRBV18 to TRBJ2-1; D possibly corresponds to TRBD2 (6 bases). The material sequenced was unsorted PBMCs, taken 0.6 years after starting antiretroviral therapy. The sequence was obtained from a man aged 60 to 75 with HIV. This chain's CDR3 is CASSPPPGEGYSEQFF. CDR3 nucleotide sequence: TGTGCCAGCTCACCCCCGCCGGGAGAGGGATATAGTGAGCAGTTCTTC. Supplemented by reference TRBV18 and TRBJ2-1, the full variable domain reads NAGVMQNPRHLVRRRGQEARLRCSPMKGHSHVYWYRQLPEEGLKFMVYLQKENIIDESGMPKERFSAEFPKEGPSILRIQQVVRGDSAAYFCASSPPPGEGYSEQFFGPGTRLTVL.